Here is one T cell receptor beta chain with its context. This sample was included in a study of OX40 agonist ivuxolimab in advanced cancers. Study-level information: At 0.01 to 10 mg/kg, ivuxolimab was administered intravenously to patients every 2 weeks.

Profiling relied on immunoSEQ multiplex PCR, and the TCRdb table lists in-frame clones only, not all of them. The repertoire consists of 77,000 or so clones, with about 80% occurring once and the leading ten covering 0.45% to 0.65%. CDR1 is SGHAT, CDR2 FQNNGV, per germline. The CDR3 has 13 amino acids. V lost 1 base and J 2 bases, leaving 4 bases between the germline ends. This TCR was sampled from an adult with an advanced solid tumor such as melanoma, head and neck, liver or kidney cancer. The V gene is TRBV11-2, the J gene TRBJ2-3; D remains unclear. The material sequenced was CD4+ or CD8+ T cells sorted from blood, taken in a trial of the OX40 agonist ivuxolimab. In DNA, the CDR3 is TGTGCCAGCAGCTTAGCAGTCACAGATACGCAGTATTTT. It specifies CASSLAVTDTQYF.